A selection of T cell receptor beta chains follows, all from one sample in a study of T cell responses to AZD1222 COVID-19 vaccine. Repertoires were generated with immunoSEQ multiplex PCR, while TCRdb's copy carries only in-frame clones and drops some. The sample consists of fewer than 150,000 clones, about nine tenths of them appearing once. Sequenced here: peripheral blood, sampled on day 0 of AZD1222 vaccination. Receptor source: an adult in good health. CDR3s include the opening cysteine and the closing phenylalanine or tryptophan. The order of the fields is V gene, clone size, D gene, J gene, CDR3 length, CDR3 protein, CDR3 DNA. The D gene is left open where the match is weak. Rows give clone size only sometimes, using once, few, many, or a class for an expanded clone.

TRBV6-2/TRBV6-3	-	-	TRBJ1-1	16	CASSNRPGQRNTEAFF	TGTGCCAGCAGTAACCGCCCGGGGCAGAGAAACACTGAAGCTTTCTTT
TRBV5-1	-	TRBD2	TRBJ2-3	15	CASSLVGGLTDTQYF	TGCGCCAGCAGCTTGGTGGGAGGGCTGACAGATACGCAGTATTTT
TRBV24-1	-	-	TRBJ2-1	17	CATSDFLGRGSYNEQFF	TGTGCCACCAGTGATTTTTTGGGCAGGGGCTCCTACAATGAGCAGTTCTTC
TRBV6-5	-	-	TRBJ2-1	15	CASSSDPGSYNEQFF	TGTGCCAGCAGTTCCGACCCCGGGTCTTACAATGAGCAGTTCTTC
TRBV6-6	-	TRBD1	TRBJ2-7	14	CASSPKDRVGEQYF	TGTGCCAGCAGCCCTAAGGACAGGGTCGGCGAGCAGTACTTC
TRBV19	few	TRBD1	TRBJ1-1	13	CASRQGMGTEAFF	TGTGCCAGCCGACAGGGGATGGGAACTGAAGCTTTCTTT
TRBV7-2	few	-	TRBJ2-5	14	CASSLGLHQETQYF	TGTGCCAGCAGCTTAGGCCTCCATCAAGAGACCCAGTACTTC
TRBV9	-	-	TRBJ2-5	14	CASSRVHGQETQYF	TGTGCCAGCAGTCGGGTCCACGGCCAAGAGACCCAGTACTTC
TRBV5-4	-	TRBD1	TRBJ1-1	15	CASSLVGQGFTEAFF	TGTGCCAGCAGCTTGGTGGGACAGGGATTCACTGAAGCTTTCTTT
TRBV18	-	-	TRBJ2-7	15	CASSPPAGTPGEQYF	TGTGCCAGCTCTCCCCCTGCCGGGACACCGGGGGAGCAGTACTTC
TRBV5-1	-	TRBD2	TRBJ2-3	14	CASSGTSGSGTQYF	TGCGCCAGCAGCGGGACTAGCGGGAGTGGAACGCAGTATTTT
TRBV12-3/TRBV12-4	-	TRBD1	TRBJ2-1	13	CASRTGTGNEQFF	TGTGCCAGCAGAACCGGGACAGGGAATGAGCAGTTCTTC
TRBV5-1	-	TRBD1	TRBJ1-1	12	CASSGQGFEAFF	TGCGCCAGCAGCGGACAGGGTTTTGAAGCTTTCTTT
TRBV9	few	TRBD2	TRBJ2-3	16	CASSGTSGGGRDTQYF	TGTGCCAGCAGCGGGACTAGCGGGGGGGGCAGGGATACGCAGTATTTT
TRBV6-1	-	-	TRBJ1-2	16	CASSEFGGRVNYGYTF	TGTGCCAGCAGTGAATTCGGGGGGCGCGTTAACTATGGCTACACCTTC
TRBV15	-	-	TRBJ2-7	14	CATSRDPDSYEQYF	TGTGCCACCAGCAGAGACCCGGACTCCTACGAGCAGTACTTC
TRBV29-1	-	-	TRBJ1-2	13	CSVAQGSNYGYTF	TGCAGCGTTGCACAGGGCTCTAACTATGGCTACACCTTC
TRBV7-2	once	TRBD2	TRBJ2-7	15	CASSLLAGGAYEQYF	TGTGCCAGCAGCTTACTAGCGGGGGGAGCGTACGAGCAGTACTTC
TRBV11-2	-	-	TRBJ2-3	16	CASSLDSPGGRGTQYF	TGTGCCAGCAGCTTAGATTCCCCCGGGGGAAGGGGAACGCAGTATTTT